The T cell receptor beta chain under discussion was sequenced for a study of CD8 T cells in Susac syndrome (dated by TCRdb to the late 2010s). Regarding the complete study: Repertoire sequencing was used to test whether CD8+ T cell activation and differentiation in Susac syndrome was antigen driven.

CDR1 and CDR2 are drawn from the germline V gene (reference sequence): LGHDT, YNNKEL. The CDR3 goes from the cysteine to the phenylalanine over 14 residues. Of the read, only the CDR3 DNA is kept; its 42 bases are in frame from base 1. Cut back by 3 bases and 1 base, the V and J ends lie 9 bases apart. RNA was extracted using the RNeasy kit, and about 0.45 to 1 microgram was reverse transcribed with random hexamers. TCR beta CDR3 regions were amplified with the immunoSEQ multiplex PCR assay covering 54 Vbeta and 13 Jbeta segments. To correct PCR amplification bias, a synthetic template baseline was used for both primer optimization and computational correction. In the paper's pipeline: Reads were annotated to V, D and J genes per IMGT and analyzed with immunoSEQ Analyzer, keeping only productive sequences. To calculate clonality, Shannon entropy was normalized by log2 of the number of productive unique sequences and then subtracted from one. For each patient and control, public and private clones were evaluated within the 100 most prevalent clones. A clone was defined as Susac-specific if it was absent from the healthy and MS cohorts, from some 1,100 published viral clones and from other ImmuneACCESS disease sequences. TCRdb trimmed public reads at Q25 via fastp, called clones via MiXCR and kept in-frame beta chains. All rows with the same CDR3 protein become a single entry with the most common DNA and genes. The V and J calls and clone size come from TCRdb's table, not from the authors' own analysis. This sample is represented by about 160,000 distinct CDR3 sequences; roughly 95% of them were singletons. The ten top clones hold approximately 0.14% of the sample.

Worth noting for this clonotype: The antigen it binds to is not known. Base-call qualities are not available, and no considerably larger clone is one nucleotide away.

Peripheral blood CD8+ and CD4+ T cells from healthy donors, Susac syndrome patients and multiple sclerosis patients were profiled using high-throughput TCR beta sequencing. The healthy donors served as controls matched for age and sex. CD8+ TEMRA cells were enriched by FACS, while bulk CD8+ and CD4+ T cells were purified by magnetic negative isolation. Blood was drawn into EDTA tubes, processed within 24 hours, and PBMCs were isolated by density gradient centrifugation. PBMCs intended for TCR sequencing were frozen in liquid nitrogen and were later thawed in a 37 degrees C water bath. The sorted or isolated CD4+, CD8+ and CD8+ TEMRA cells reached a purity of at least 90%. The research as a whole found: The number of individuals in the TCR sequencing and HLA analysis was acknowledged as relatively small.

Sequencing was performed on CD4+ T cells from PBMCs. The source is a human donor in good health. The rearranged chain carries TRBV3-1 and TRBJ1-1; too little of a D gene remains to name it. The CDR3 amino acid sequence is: CASSQRERNTEAFF. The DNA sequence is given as TGTGCCAGCAGCCAGAGGGAGAGGAACACTGAAGCTTTCTTT.